The clone carrying this T cell receptor (beta chain) was seen many times. Its antigen is unidentified. V was trimmed by 2 bases and J by 8 bases, leaving 12 bases between them. CDR1 GTSNPN and CDR2 SVGIG come from the germline V gene (reference sequence). The CDR3 runs 13 residues. This entry is derived from a study of T cells in Graves' hyperthyroidism and ophthalmopathy. Findings of the study overall: Researchers found most expanded thyroid clonotypes above 0.001 in blood as well.

Stable hyperthyroidism: no ophthalmopathy progression over 18 months of follow-up. What was amplified from RNA transcripts were TCR beta CDR3 regions. The HTBI primer set served for first-round RT-PCR of the TCR CDR3. TCRdb ran MiXCR on the multiplex PCR reads and lists one entry per CDR3 protein. The table includes 300,000 to 450,000 distinct CDR3 sequences, about 15% detected once. This clonotype originated in a woman aged 25 to 45 with Graves' hyperthyroidism. The sample consisted of blood. The V gene is TRBV30, the J gene TRBJ2-2; perhaps D is TRBD1 or TRBD2 (5 bases each). CDR3 in amino acids: CAWSLGAGGELFF. CDR3 bases: TGTGCCTGGAGTCTCGGGGCCGGTGGGGAGCTGTTTTTT.